This paragraph covers one TCR beta chain sequence. Its antigen is currently not known. Base qualities are not provided; no much larger clone lies one nucleotide away. The source of the sample is a study of cytomegalovirus exposure and HLA in healthy donors (dated 2017 in TCRdb). Some background on the complete study: In an earlier analysis of several hundred of the donors, 276 Gb of sequence data and 100 million or so unique TCR beta sequences from about 190 million T cells were reported. About 300 gigabases of sequencing data and around 85 million unique TCR sequences made up an early release that covered roughly 670 HLA-typed donors. Of the approximately 400 genotyped donors, about 80% fell in the genetic ancestry cluster associated with self-reported Caucasian donors. The aim of the study was to test whether cataloging public T cell receptors could identify signatures of past pathogen exposure. The study used immunosequencing to profile the T cell repertoires of approximately 640 subjects and linked those repertoires to cytomegalovirus serostatus. A separate validation cohort of approximately 130 different subjects was used in addition to the approximately 610-subject first cohort. High-throughput TCR immunosequencing, statistical association of individual TCRs with disease status, and machine learning were combined to predict cytomegalovirus infection status. To study patterns of TCR occurrence, a later analysis re-analyzed previously published TCR beta repertoires from 600 to 750 donors and added high-resolution HLA genotyping. Rather than using new phenotypic data, the later analysis identified candidate immune exposures from TCR beta sequences and from how often those sequences occurred across donors. To decide whether each TCR beta V gene segment behaved as functional or pseudogenic, an earlier analysis of some 600 of the donors relied on high-throughput TCR beta sequencing. Donor age, sex, ethnicity and CMV serostatus were compiled alongside the repertoire data. Genome-wide SNP genotypes for about 65% of the 666 donors were used in a later genetic analysis, which treated that subset as a discovery cohort. Every repertoire in the discovery cohort had been generated on one and the same sequencing platform. HLA typing covered class I and class II loci at four-digit resolution. Typing coverage differed by locus: A, B, C, DRB1 and DQB1 were typed in about 620-640 donors, DQA1 in about 550, DPA1 in roughly 590, and DPB1 in 400 to 480. Four or five DR-DQ haplotypes were handled as single units for association and clustering because linkage in the cohort was strong. Among 350 to 400 genotyped donors of the cohort, an average of around 240,000 unique TCR beta nucleotide sequences were sequenced per donor, approximately 20% of them non-productive. Broad study findings and their caveats: The study listed 150 to 200 TCR beta chains as associated with cytomegalovirus. Compared with equally common non-associated chains, HLA-associated TCR beta chains in a later analysis were more clonally expanded and had lower generation probabilities. Linkage disequilibrium might explain the correlated functional status among segregating V segments, but an unknown experimental factor could not be ruled out. Some 15 rarely observed V segments, including chromosome 9 orphons, were excluded from the earlier analysis of several hundred of the donors because counts were too low. Because the 87-base-pair reads could not distinguish some IMGT-functional V segments, including TRBV6-2 and TRBV6-3, those segments were excluded. The only immune exposure information available for the cohort was CMV serostatus. The classifier was reported to diagnose cytomegalovirus status with high specificity and sensitivity in both the original and validation cohorts. In a later analysis, several top co-occurrence clusters were reported to appear linked to parvovirus B19, influenza, CMV and Epstein-Barr virus. HLA typing was unavailable for some donors at each locus, so association tests used only the typed subset. An association between a missense DCLRE1C variant and V-gene and J-gene trimming of TCR beta chains was found in a later genetic analysis and replicated in an independent cohort. According to a later analysis, most CMV-associated TCR beta chains appeared to be HLA-restricted, and the HLA associations seemed to be driven largely by CMV exposure. In vitro tests confirmed that a few of the cytomegalovirus-associated TCR beta chains recognize cytomegalovirus antigens. Only TCR beta chains were sequenced in this cohort, and the absence of alpha or paired-chain data limited detectable features. A later analysis associated 15,000 or so TCR beta sequences with specific HLA alleles at a false discovery rate of 0.05. According to a later analysis, TCR association rates differed among HLA loci, with DRB1 alleles showing the most associated TCRs and HLA-C alleles showing the fewest. Presence/absence analyses assumed roughly uniform sequencing depth across donors, an assumption that may not hold. The authors suggested that the approach could potentially be extended to other disease states and immunological phenotypes. While some public TCRs were present in many individuals, most TCR sequences turned up only very rarely across donors. Strong co-occurrence of HLA alleles, especially DR and DQ, made assigning TCR associations to individual alleles difficult. The sequencing pipeline was judged likely to have produced a cluster of highly shared sequence variants as a technical artifact. An earlier analysis of around 600 of the donors showed that most TCR beta V segments appeared in productive rearrangements either about 87% or about 30% of the time, which broadly matched IMGT annotations. A further reported finding was that TCR beta sequences accurately predicted the HLA-A and HLA-B alleles for most subjects in the first cohort. Compared with the approximately 670-donor mean, donors in an Asian-associated ancestry cluster had fewer N-insertions in productive TCRs, according to a later genetic analysis.

The CDR3 runs 20 residues from the cysteine to the phenylalanine. Only the CDR3 region is kept as DNA, spanning 60 bases read in frame from base 1. CDR1 and CDR2 (SGDLS, YYNGEE) derive from the germline V gene. V lost 0 bases and J lost 0 bases, and the count of bases not matched to a germline gene is 12. In total, about 650 healthy bone marrow donors made up the cohort. At the time of sampling, all cohort members were nominally healthy, though unrecorded immune exposures were likely present. The donor was CMV seropositive and was included in the group of approximately 310 seropositive cohort members. A peripheral blood sample was provided by each donor, and peripheral blood mononuclear cells were used for TCR beta sequencing. The Qiagen DNeasy Blood Extraction Kit was used to extract genomic DNA from the blood cell samples. Libraries were constructed by the immunoSEQ multiplex PCR assay. For the multiplex PCR, a mixture combining 60 forward primers for TCR Vbeta segments and 13 reverse primers for TCR Jbeta segments was used. The CDR3 region of rearranged TCR beta genes was amplified from genomic DNA by a multiplex PCR assay. The Illumina HiSeq System was used to sequence the amplified TCR beta libraries as 87-base-pair reads. Turning to the authors' computational methods: A later analysis tallied roughly 78 million unique TCR beta chains across the 640 or so repertoires, and some 12 million of those chains were shared by two or more donors. Raw reads were error-corrected and collapsed into unique sequences with a nearest-neighbor algorithm that merged closely related sequences to remove PCR and sequencing errors. CDR3 sequences were aligned to IMGT reference sequences to assign V, D and J gene segments. For a sequence to be retained, a match of at least six nucleotides was required to both a V gene segment and a J gene segment. Rearrangements were classified as productive when the CDR3 lacked stop codons and remained in frame with V and J, and all other rearrangements were classified as non-productive. Following IMGT convention, CDR3 was defined as the stretch from the second conserved V-encoded cysteine to the conserved J-encoded phenylalanine. The earlier analysis of about 620 of the donors excluded sequences that lacked an unambiguous match to a single V gene segment. In an earlier analysis of approximately 590 of the donors, V segments were called functional above 56.7% productive rearrangements and were called segregating when the between-donor standard deviation exceeded 5%. A statistical classification framework was built to diagnose cytomegalovirus status from the catalog of TCR beta chain sequences. In a later analysis, V and J genes were assigned by comparing TCR nucleotide sequences against IMGT/GENE-DB human TR gene sequences. A later analysis assigned CDR3 sequences and most-parsimonious VDJ recombination scenarios with the TCRdist pipeline. A later analysis defined each TCR beta chain by its CDR3 amino acid sequence plus V-gene family, and excluded reads lacking a unique V-gene family. In a later analysis, 550 to 650 highly shared, low-generation-probability nucleotide sequences were removed to address suspected cross-contamination and a sequencing artifact. In a later analysis, a clonal expansion index was calculated for each public chain from normalized within-repertoire ranks of inferred template counts. In a later analysis, generation probabilities were computed with a VDJ recombination model fitted to out-of-frame rearrangements, and the resulting probabilities were checked against IGoR. A later analysis scored TCR-TCR, TCR-HLA and TCR-CMV co-occurrence with hypergeometric tests, applying a repertoire-size bias correction to TCR pairs. In a later analysis, false discovery rates were estimated by permuting HLA or CMV assignments 20 times. In a later analysis, co-occurring TCRs were grouped using DBSCAN, and TCRdist sequence similarity was added for clustering within HLA-allele-positive subsets. Co-occurrence clustering excluded repertoires with fewer than 30,000 or more than 120,000 public chains, plus five with anomalous nucleotide sharing. The immuneACCESS repertoire file appears here via TCRdb, limited to in-frame rearrangements. These files lack a portion of the clones; in checked studies, under half of the deficit traces to unresolved V genes, and the cause of the others is not known. For V, J and clone size, that table is used; D and trimming come from the DNA. The sample table lists more than 60,000 clones, 60% to 80% of them with a count of one. Roughly 5% of the sample is in the top ten clones.

The sequencing sample was made of PBMCs. This clonotype was sampled from a male donor in good health and CMV-seropositive. The V and J segments used are TRBV9 and TRBJ2-3; TRBD2 fits 11 bases in the junction. The CDR3 is CASSVAASGGTLSSTDTQYF. The nucleotide sequence is given as TGTGCCAGCAGCGTAGCGGCTAGCGGGGGGACCTTATCTAGCACAGATACGCAGTATTTT. This CDR3, with the reference TRBV9 and TRBJ2-3 proteins standing in past its ends, gives the full variable domain DSGVTQTPKHLITATGQRVTLRCSPRSGDLSVYWYQQSLDQGLQFLIQYYNGEERAKGNILERFSAQQFPDLHSELNLSSLELGDSALYFCASSVAASGGTLSSTDTQYFGPGTRLTVL.